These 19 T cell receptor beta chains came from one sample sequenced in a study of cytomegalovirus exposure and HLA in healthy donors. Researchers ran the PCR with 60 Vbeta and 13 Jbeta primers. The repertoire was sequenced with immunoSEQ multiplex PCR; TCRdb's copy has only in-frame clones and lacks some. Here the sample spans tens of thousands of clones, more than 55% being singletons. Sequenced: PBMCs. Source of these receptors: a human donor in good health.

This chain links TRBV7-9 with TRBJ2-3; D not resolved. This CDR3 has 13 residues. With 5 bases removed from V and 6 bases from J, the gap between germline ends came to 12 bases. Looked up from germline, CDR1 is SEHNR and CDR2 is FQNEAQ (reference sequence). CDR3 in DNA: TGTGCCAGCAGCGCAAGGAGTCTCGATACGCAGTATTTT. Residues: CASSARSLDTQYF.

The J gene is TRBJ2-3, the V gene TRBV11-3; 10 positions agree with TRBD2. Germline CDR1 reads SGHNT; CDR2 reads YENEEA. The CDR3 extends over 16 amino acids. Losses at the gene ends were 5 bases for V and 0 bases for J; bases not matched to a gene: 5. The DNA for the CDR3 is TGTGCCAGCAGCCGCGGACTAGCGGAAAGCACAGATACGCAGTATTTT. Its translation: CASSRGLAESTDTQYF.

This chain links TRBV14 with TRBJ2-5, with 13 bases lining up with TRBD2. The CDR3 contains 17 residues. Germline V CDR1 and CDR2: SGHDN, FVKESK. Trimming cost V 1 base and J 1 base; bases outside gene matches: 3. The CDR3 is CASSQGGTSGAQETQYF. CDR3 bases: TGTGCCAGCAGCCAAGGGGGGACTAGCGGGGCCCAAGAGACCCAGTACTTC.

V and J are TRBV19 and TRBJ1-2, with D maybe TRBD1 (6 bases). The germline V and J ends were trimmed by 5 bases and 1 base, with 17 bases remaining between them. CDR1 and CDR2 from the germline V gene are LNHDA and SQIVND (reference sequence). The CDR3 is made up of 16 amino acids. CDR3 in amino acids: CASSSPWAGDNYGYTF. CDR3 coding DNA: TGTGCCAGTAGTTCCCCCTGGGCAGGGGATAACTATGGCTACACCTTC.

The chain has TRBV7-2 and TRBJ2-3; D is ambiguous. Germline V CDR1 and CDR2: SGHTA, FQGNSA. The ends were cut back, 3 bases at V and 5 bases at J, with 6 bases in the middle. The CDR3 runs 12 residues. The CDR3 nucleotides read TGTGCCAGCAGCTTTATGCGAGATACGCAGTATTTT. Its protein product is CASSFMRDTQYF.

CDR3 in amino acids: CASSYTTGAGNTIYF. In DNA, the CDR3 is TGTGCCAGCAGTTACACGACAGGGGCTGGAAACACCATATATTTT. The chain combines TRBV6-5 with TRBJ1-3, with 8 bases lining up with TRBD1. Trimming removed 2 bases from V and 2 bases from J; junction bases left unmatched: 2. The germline V gene has CDR1 MNHEY and CDR2 SVGAGI. CDR3 length equals 15 residues.

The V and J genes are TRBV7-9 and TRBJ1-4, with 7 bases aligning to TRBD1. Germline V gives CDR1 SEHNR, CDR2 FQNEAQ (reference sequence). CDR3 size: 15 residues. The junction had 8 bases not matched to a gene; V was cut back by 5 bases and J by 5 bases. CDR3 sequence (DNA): TGTGCCAGCAGCCCAGGGACAGCTAACAATGAAAAACTGTTTTTT. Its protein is CASSPGTANNEKLFF.

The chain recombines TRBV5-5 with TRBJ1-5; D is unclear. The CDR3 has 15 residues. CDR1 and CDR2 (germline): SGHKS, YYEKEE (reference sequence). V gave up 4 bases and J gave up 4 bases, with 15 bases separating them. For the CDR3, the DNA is TGTGCCAGCAGCCCATACATCGTCGTGAATCAGCCCCAGCATTTT. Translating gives CASSPYIVVNQPQHF.

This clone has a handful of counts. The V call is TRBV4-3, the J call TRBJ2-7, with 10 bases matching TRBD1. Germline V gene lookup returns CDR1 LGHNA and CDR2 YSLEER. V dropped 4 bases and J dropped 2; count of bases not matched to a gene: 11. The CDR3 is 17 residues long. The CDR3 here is CASSRGGFGTGAYEQYF. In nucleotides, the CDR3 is TGCGCCAGCAGCCGGGGCGGTTTTGGGACAGGGGCCTACGAGCAGTACTTC.

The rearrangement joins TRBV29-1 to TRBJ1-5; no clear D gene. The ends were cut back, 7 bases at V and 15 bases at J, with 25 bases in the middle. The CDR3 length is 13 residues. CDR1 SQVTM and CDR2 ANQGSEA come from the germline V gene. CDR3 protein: CSAGVFGGQAGHF. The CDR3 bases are TGCAGCGCCGGAGTTTTCGGCGGGCAGGCAGGGCATTTT.

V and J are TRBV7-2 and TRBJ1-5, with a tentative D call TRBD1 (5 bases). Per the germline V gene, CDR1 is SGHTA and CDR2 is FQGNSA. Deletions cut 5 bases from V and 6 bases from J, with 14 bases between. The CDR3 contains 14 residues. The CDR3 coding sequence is TGTGCCAGCAGCGATTCACGGGGGGTTCAGCCCCAGCATTTT. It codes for CASSDSRGVQPQHF.

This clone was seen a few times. CDR3 sequence reads: CASSLADRYGNTIYF. In DNA, the CDR3 is TGTGCCAGCAGCTTAGCAGACAGATATGGAAACACCATATATTTT. V gene TRBV11-2 combines with J gene TRBJ1-3; TRBD1 is a possible D gene (5 bases). V was clipped by 1 base and J by 3 bases, with 10 bases between them. Germline V CDR1 and CDR2: SGHAT, FQNNGV. The CDR3 sequence is 15 residues long.

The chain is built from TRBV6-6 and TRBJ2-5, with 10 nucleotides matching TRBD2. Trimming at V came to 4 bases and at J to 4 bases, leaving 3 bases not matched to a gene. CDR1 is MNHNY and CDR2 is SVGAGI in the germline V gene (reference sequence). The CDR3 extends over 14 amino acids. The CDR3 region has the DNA TGTGCCAGCAGTTCTAGCGGGGGAATAGAGACCCAGTACTTC. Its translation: CASSSSGGIETQYF.

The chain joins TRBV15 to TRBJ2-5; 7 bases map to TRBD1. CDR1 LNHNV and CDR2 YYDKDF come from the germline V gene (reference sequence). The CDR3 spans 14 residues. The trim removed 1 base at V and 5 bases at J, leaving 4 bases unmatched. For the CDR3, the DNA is TGTGCCACCAGCAGAGGACAGGGTATGGAGACCCAGTACTTC. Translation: CATSRGQGMETQYF.

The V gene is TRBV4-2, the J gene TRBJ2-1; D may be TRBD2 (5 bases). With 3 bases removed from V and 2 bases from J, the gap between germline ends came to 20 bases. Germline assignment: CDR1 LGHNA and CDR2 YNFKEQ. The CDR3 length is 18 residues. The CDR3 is CASSQDRPGRITYNEQFF. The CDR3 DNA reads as TGTGCCAGCAGCCAGGACCGACCGGGAAGGATAACCTACAATGAGCAGTTCTTC.

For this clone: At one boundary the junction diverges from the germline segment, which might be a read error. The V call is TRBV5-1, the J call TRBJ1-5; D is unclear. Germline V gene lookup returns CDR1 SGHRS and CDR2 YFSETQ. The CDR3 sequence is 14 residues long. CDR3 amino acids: CVSSLDGGNQPQHF. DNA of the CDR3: TGCGTCAGCAGCTTAGACGGGGGCAATCAGCCCCAGCATTTT.

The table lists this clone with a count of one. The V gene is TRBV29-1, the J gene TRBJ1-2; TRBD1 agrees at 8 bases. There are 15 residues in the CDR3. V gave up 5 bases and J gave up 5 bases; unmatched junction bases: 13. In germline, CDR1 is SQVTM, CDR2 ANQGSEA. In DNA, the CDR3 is TGCAGCGTTTTAGTTCAGACAGGGGCCAATTATGGCTACACCTTC. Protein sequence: CSVLVQTGANYGYTF. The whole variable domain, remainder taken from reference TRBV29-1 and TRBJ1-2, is SAVISQKPSRDICQRGTSLTIQCQVDSQVTMMFWYRQQPGQSLTLIATANQGSEATYESGFVIDKFPISRPNLTFSTLTVSNMSPEDSSIYLCSVLVQTGANYGYTFGSGTRLTVV.

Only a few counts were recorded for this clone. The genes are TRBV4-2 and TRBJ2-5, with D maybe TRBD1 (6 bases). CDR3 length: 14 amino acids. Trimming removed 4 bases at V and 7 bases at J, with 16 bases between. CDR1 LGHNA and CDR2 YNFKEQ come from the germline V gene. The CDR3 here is CASSLGQGGGTQYF. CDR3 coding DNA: TGTGCCAGCAGCCTGGGACAAGGTGGAGGGACCCAGTACTTC.

The CDR3: CASSSNPRGGVSGELFF. Here the CDR3 DNA reads TGTGCCAGCAGTTCTAACCCACGCGGGGGGGTTTCCGGGGAGCTGTTTTTT. This chain links TRBV7-9 with TRBJ2-2; 9 positions match TRBD2. With 6 bases clipped from V and 6 bases from J, the junction kept 14 bases outside the gene matches. Germline lookup yields CDR1 SEHNR and CDR2 FQNEAQ (reference sequence). The length of the CDR3 is 17 residues.